Below, 18 T cell receptor beta chains from the same sample are listed, as sequenced in a study of cytomegalovirus exposure and HLA in healthy donors (dated by TCRdb to 2015 to 2018). Preparation of the library involved the immunoSEQ multiplex PCR assay. A mixture of 60 forward primers for TCR Vbeta segments and 13 reverse primers for TCR Jbeta segments was used in the multiplex PCR. TCRdb obtained this table from immuneACCESS and retained in-frame rearrangements with V and J assigned. These tables miss some clones; where compared with another copy, unresolved V genes account for less than half of the shortfall, and the remainder is unexplained. Within this sample are roughly 160,000 clones, with roughly three quarters of them counted one time only. The ten top clones hold 8% to 10% of the sample. The sequencing sample was made of PBMCs. The receptors here all came from a young man in good health and CMV-seropositive.

This clone occurred a few times. This chain connects TRBV30 to TRBJ1-5; 10 positions match TRBD1. The CDR3 extends over 14 amino acids. The ends lost 2 bases at V and 5 bases at J; junction bases unmatched: 3. In germline, CDR1 is GTSNPN, CDR2 SVGIG (reference sequence). In DNA form, the CDR3 reads TGTGCCTGGAGTACCGGGACAGGGGATCAGCCCCAGCATTTT. Translating gives CAWSTGTGDQPQHF. The full variable domain, completed using reference TRBV30 and TRBJ1-5, is SQTIHQWPATLVQPVGSPLSLECTVEGTSNPNLYWYRQAAGRGLQLLFYSVGIGQISSEVPQNLSASRPQDRQFILSSKKLLLSDSGFYLCAWSTGTGDQPQHFGDGTRLSIL.

The chain joins TRBV5-1 to TRBJ1-4; no definite D call. The length of the CDR3 is 14 residues. Trimming cost V 0 bases and J 10 bases, with 13 bases left between them. Germline loops: CDR1 SGHRS, CDR2 YFSETQ. The CDR3 spells CASSLAASDGKLFF. CDR3 DNA: TGCGCCAGCAGCTTGGCCGCGTCCGATGGAAAACTGTTTTTT.

This rearrangement joins TRBV19 to TRBJ1-2, with TRBD1 identical over 7 bases. Germline V lookup: CDR1 LNHDA, CDR2 SQIVND (reference sequence). J was trimmed by 3 bases and V by 4 bases; bases with no gene match: 8. The CDR3 consists of 15 residues. The CDR3 loop reads CASSTPGGRYYGYTF. The CDR3 DNA sequence: TGTGCCAGTAGTACCCCAGGGGGGCGGTACTATGGCTACACCTTC. Supplemented by reference TRBV19 and TRBJ1-2, the full variable domain reads DGGITQSPKYLFRKEGQNVTLSCEQNLNHDAMYWYRQDPGQGLRLIYYSQIVNDFQKGDIAEGYSVSREKKESFPLTVTSAQKNPTAFYLCASSTPGGRYYGYTFGSGTRLTVV.

This rearrangement joins TRBV5-4 to TRBJ1-4; no firm D call. Germline loops: CDR1 SGHNT, CDR2 YYREEE (reference sequence). The CDR3 is 13 residues long. V lost 5 bases and J lost 7, with 12 bases in between. This chain's CDR3 is CASRESPGEKLFF. In DNA form, the CDR3 reads TGTGCCAGCAGGGAGAGTCCGGGTGAAAAACTGTTTTTT.

This clone was detected a few times. The V and J genes are TRBV4-1 and TRBJ2-5; D not resolved. CDR3 length: 16 amino acids. Deletions cut 1 base from V and 4 bases from J, with 16 bases between. CDR1 and CDR2 (germline): MGHRA, YSYEKL. This CDR3 is CASSQVQETARETQYF. Written as DNA, the CDR3 is TGCGCCAGCAGCCAAGTGCAGGAAACGGCTCGAGAGACCCAGTACTTC.

The chain links TRBV18 to TRBJ1-1; D is possibly TRBD1 (6 bases). The CDR3 covers 14 residues. From germline, CDR1 is KGHSH and CDR2 LQKENI. With 3 bases removed from V and 6 bases from J, the gap between germline ends came to 14 bases. CDR3: CASSPQKQGSEAFF. Written as DNA, the CDR3 is TGTGCCAGCTCACCTCAGAAACAGGGCTCTGAAGCTTTCTTT.

This clone was seen once. The chain employs TRBV4-3 and TRBJ1-2, with 7 bases that match TRBD1. Trimming at V came to 4 bases and at J to 6 bases, leaving 5 bases not matched to a gene. The CDR3 covers 13 residues. Germline assignment: CDR1 LGHNA and CDR2 YSLEER. The CDR3 bases are TGCGCCAGCAGCCGAGTAGGGGGCGATGGCTACACCTTC. Residues: CASSRVGGDGYTF.

V usage is TRBV9 and J usage is TRBJ1-2, with TRBD1 matching over 7 bases. Germline V gene sequence: CDR1 SGDLS, CDR2 YYNGEE. V shed 3 bases, J shed 3 bases, and the junction held 5 bases outside the gene matches. The CDR3 loop spans 14 amino acids. For the CDR3, the DNA is TGTGCCAGCAGCGCAGACAGGGCCGACTATGGCTACACCTTC. This translates into CASSADRADYGYTF.

This rearrangement joins TRBV5-4 to TRBJ2-3, with D possibly being TRBD1 (6 bases). CDR1 and CDR2 (germline): SGHNT, YYREEE (reference sequence). Trimming cost V 6 bases and J 0 bases, with 14 bases left between them. CDR3 length: 15 residues. CDR3: CASTTTGSSTDTQYF. CDR3 nucleotides: TGTGCCAGCACTACCACAGGGTCTAGCACAGATACGCAGTATTTT.

This clone has just one count. The CDR3 DNA sequence: TGTGCCAGCAGCTACGGGACAGGGGGCTCTGAAGCTTTCTTT. Protein sequence: CASSYGTGGSEAFF. This rearrangement joins TRBV7-6 to TRBJ1-1, with 12 bases fitting TRBD1. The CDR3 covers 14 residues. J gave up 6 bases and V 4 bases, and 3 bases lay outside the gene matches. The germline CDR1 and CDR2 sequences are SGHVS and FNYEAQ.

The rearrangement joins TRBV27 to TRBJ2-7; possible D gene TRBD1, 6 bases. Trimming took off 2 bases at V and 0 bases at J, with 11 bases between the two ends. Germline V gene data show CDR1 as MNHEY and CDR2 as SMNVEV (reference sequence). The CDR3 has 15 residues. The CDR3 here is CASSLAQGFSYEQYF. The CDR3 DNA is TGTGCCAGCAGTTTAGCTCAGGGGTTCTCCTACGAGCAGTACTTC.

The chain employs TRBV11-2 and TRBJ2-7; TRBD2 matches at 7 bases. Trimming at V came to 5 bases and at J to 4 bases, leaving 5 bases not matched to a gene. In germline, CDR1 is SGHAT, CDR2 FQNNGV. The CDR3 consists of 13 residues. For the CDR3, the DNA is TGTGCCAGCAGCGCTAGCGGATATTACGAGCAGTACTTC. The encoded protein is CASSASGYYEQYF.

The DNA of the CDR3 is TGTGCCAGCAGCATTGCGGTCAGGGGATTCGCCGGGGAGCTGTTTTTT. Protein: CASSIAVRGFAGELFF. V is TRBV5-5 and J is TRBJ2-2; maybe TRBD1 (6 bases). The CDR3 spans 16 residues. Trimming shortened V by 4 bases and J by 6 bases, and 19 bases separated the two germline ends. CDR1 and CDR2 from the germline V gene are SGHKS and YYEKEE (reference sequence).

The chain links TRBV5-6 to TRBJ2-1; 7 nucleotides match TRBD1. The junction had 2 bases not matched to a gene; V was cut back by 2 bases and J by 3 bases. This CDR3 has 14 residues. Germline V gene sequence: CDR1 SGHDT, CDR2 YYEEEE. DNA for the CDR3: TGTGCCAGCAGCTTTAGGGGGCTCTACAATGAGCAGTTCTTC. Amino acids: CASSFRGLYNEQFF.

The chain joins TRBV5-3 to TRBJ2-3; 8 bases map to TRBD2. Being an ORF, TRBV5-3 has a function that is uncertain. The CDR3 covers 17 residues. J was trimmed by 3 bases and V by 4 bases; bases with no gene match: 13. CDR3 region: CARSRLGGSGETDTQYF. The CDR3 DNA sequence: TGTGCCAGAAGCCGCCTCGGGGGTAGCGGGGAGACAGATACGCAGTATTTT.

V is TRBV6-1 and J is TRBJ2-7; 11 nucleotides agree with TRBD1. This CDR3 has 15 amino acids. Germline values: CDR1 MNHNS, CDR2 SASEGT. With 3 bases clipped from V and 7 bases from J, the junction kept 8 bases outside the gene matches. The DNA of the CDR3 is TGTGCCAGCAGTGATACATGGGACAGGGGGGGGGAGCAGTACTTC. Translation gives CASSDTWDRGGEQYF.

Of note for this clone: The identical CDR3 is also encoded by other nucleotide sequences in the sample. This rearrangement joins TRBV18 to TRBJ1-2, with a tentative D call TRBD1 (5 bases). V dropped 3 bases and J dropped 5 bases, with 10 bases sitting between them. The CDR3 has 13 residues. Germline V CDR1 and CDR2: KGHSH, LQKENI. The DNA for the CDR3 is TGTGCCAGCTCACCGGTAGGGGATTATGGCTACACCTTC. It encodes CASSPVGDYGYTF.

This chain links TRBV14 with TRBJ2-1, with unresolved D. Germline CDR1 and CDR2: SGHDN and FVKESK. The CDR3 contains 15 residues. V dropped 0 bases and J dropped 3 bases, with 9 bases sitting between them. CDR3 region: CASSQDSSSYNEQFF. DNA of the CDR3: TGTGCCAGCAGCCAAGATTCGTCTAGCTACAATGAGCAGTTCTTC.